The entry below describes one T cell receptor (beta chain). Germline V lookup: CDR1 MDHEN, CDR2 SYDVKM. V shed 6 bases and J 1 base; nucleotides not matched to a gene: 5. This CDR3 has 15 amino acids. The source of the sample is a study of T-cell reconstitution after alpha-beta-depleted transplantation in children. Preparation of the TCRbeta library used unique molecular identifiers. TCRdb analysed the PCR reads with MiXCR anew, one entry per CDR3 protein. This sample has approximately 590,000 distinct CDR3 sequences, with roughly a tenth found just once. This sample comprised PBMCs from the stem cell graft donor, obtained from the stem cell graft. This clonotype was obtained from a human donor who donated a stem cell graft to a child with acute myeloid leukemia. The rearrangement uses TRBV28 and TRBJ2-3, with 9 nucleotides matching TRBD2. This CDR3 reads CASSHSSGGTDTQYF. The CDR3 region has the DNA TGTGCCAGCAGCCACTCTAGCGGGGGCACAGATACGCAGTATTTT.